This passage covers 6 T cell receptor beta chains from one sample sequenced in a study of neurological immune-mediated disorders. TCRdb reprocessed the 5' RACE reads via MiXCR and lists one record per CDR3 protein. The sample shows roughly 70,000 distinct CDR3 sequences, under 5.5% of them seen only once. Source material: PBMCs. The receptors were sampled from a woman aged 70-85 years with multiple sclerosis.

This clonotype has ten or more counts. V gene TRBV7-8 combines with J gene TRBJ2-4; 14 bases line up with TRBD2. The CDR3 is made up of 15 amino acids. Germline V gives CDR1 SGHVS, CDR2 FQNEAQ. Germline trimming cut 5 bases from V and 9 bases from J; bases unmatched to any gene: 6. The CDR3, as DNA: TGTGCCAGCAGCCCAACGGGACTAGCGGGAGTCATTCAGTACTTC. Amino acid sequence: CASSPTGLAGVIQYF.

V usage is TRBV5-1 and J usage is TRBJ2-7; TRBD1 aligns across 9 bases. The CDR3 is made up of 15 amino acids. J lost 5 bases, V lost 0 bases, and 6 bases had no gene match. The germline V gene has CDR1 SGHRS and CDR2 YFSETQ. The CDR3 is CASSLAGTGPNEQYF. CDR3 nucleotides: TGCGCCAGCAGCTTGGCCGGGACAGGGCCCAACGAGCAGTACTTC. Together with reference TRBV5-1 and TRBJ2-7, the CDR3 gives the full variable domain: KAGVTQTPRYLIKTRGQQVTLSCSPISGHRSVSWYQQTPGQGLQFLFEYFSETQRNKGNFPGRFSGRQFSNSRSEMNVSTLELGDSALYLCASSLAGTGPNEQYFGPGTRLTVT.

This clonotype was detected many times. The chain recombines TRBV20-1 with TRBJ1-5; 10 nucleotides agree with TRBD1. V lost 5 bases and J lost 7; bases outside the gene matches: 11. Per the germline V gene, CDR1 is DFQATT and CDR2 is SNEGSKA (reference sequence). This CDR3 is built from 15 residues. The CDR3 loop reads CSASPGTGEHQPQHF. DNA of the CDR3: TGCAGTGCTTCTCCCGGGACAGGGGAACACCAGCCCCAGCATTTT.

This clonotype was counted at least ten times. This sequence joins TRBV9 and TRBJ2-1; possible D gene TRBD2, 6 bases. This CDR3 has 15 residues. Germline V gives CDR1 SGDLS, CDR2 YYNGEE. Trimming left V 3 bases short and J 2 bases short, with 12 bases between. The CDR3 loop is CASSGNSGPYNEQFF. For the CDR3, the DNA is TGTGCCAGCAGCGGAAATAGCGGCCCCTACAATGAGCAGTTCTTC.

This clonotype occurred a few times. CDR3 in amino acids: CASSSRDPYGYTF. CDR3 DNA sequence: TGTGCCAGTAGTTCCAGGGATCCCTATGGCTACACCTTC. The chain recombines TRBV19 with TRBJ1-2, with D possibly TRBD1 on 5 matching bases. V lost 5 bases, J lost 4 bases, and 11 bases lay in between. This CDR3 comprises 13 residues. Germline lookup yields CDR1 LNHDA and CDR2 SQIVND (reference sequence). Using reference TRBV19 and TRBJ1-2 for the parts outside the CDR3, the full variable domain is DGGITQSPKYLFRKEGQNVTLSCEQNLNHDAMYWYRQDPGQGLRLIYYSQIVNDFQKGDIAEGYSVSREKKESFPLTVTSAQKNPTAFYLCASSSRDPYGYTFGSGTRLTVV.

The sample holds many counts of this clonotype. The chain carries TRBV7-6 and TRBJ2-3; D might be TRBD1 or TRBD2, each matching 5 bases. Trimming removed 5 bases from V and 8 bases from J, with 14 bases in between. Germline CDR1 and CDR2: SGHVS and FNYEAQ. This CDR3 has 13 residues. CDR3 DNA: TGTGCCAGCAGCAATGACGGGACCTCTACGCAGTATTTT. It specifies CASSNDGTSTQYF.